This T cell receptor beta chain is drawn from a study of cytomegalovirus exposure and HLA in healthy donors. A multiplex PCR was run with 60 Vbeta primers and 13 Jbeta primers. Clones were read by immunoSEQ multiplex PCR, and TCRdb kept only the in-frame ones, dropping some. The sample yields under 200,000 clones, 85% seen once. As regards this clone: Its antigen is as yet unknown. Other DNA sequences in the same sample also yield this CDR3.

Losses at the gene ends were 8 bases for V and 2 bases for J; bases not matched to a gene: 15. From germline, CDR1 is MNHEY and CDR2 SMNVEV (reference sequence). The CDR3 extends over 18 amino acids. The study's findings and limits: The study labeled 150 to 200 TCR beta chains cytomegalovirus-associated. The study assumed roughly uniform donor sequencing depth for presence/absence analyses. Accurate HLA-A and HLA-B prediction from TCR beta sequences was reported for most subjects. It was confirmed in vitro that a few of the CMV-associated chains were specific for CMV antigens.

V is TRBV27 and J is TRBJ2-7; 13 bases match TRBD2. Sequences were obtained from PBMCs. This TCR derives from a woman between 45 and 65 years old in good health and CMV-seronegative. The CDR3 DNA sequence: TGTGCCAGCTACTTTATGGGACTAGCGGGGAGGTCGACCTACGAGCAGTACTTC. This sequence encodes CASYFMGLAGRSTYEQYF.